Shown below are 20 T cell receptor beta chains from a single sample sequenced in a study of T cells after yellow fever vaccination. Via MiXCR, TCRdb re-called the 5' RACE reads, giving one row per CDR3 protein. The sample consists of under 300,000 distinct CDR3 sequences, roughly 7.2% of them appearing once. The sequencing used CD4+ T cells sorted from PBMCs, collected 15 days after the yellow fever booster vaccination. Receptors were obtained from a man between 25 and 39 years old who received the YFV17D yellow fever vaccine.

The gene calls are TRBV5-1 and TRBJ1-1, with D possibly being TRBD1 (5 bases). The CDR3 is made up of 14 amino acids. The ends were cut back, 4 bases at V and 0 bases at J, with 10 bases in the middle. Germline CDR1 is SGHRS and CDR2 is YFSETQ. The CDR3 DNA is TGCGCCAGCAGCCGGGGACGGATGAACACTGAAGCTTTCTTT. This codes for CASSRGRMNTEAFF.

In this sample, this clonotype turned up many times. The chain has TRBV4-1 and TRBJ2-1; a weak D match, TRBD2 (5 bases). The CDR3 totals 13 residues. Trimming removed 5 bases from V and 3 bases from J, with 8 bases in between. CDR1 MGHRA and CDR2 YSYEKL come from the germline V gene. The CDR3 coding sequence is TGCGCCAGCAGCTGGAGCGGCTACAATGAGCAGTTCTTC. Its protein product is CASSWSGYNEQFF.

This clonotype came up a few times. The chain has TRBV29-1 and TRBJ1-2; D is undetermined. V shed 5 bases and J shed 9 bases, with 4 bases lying between them. The CDR3 is made up of 8 amino acids. Germline V lookup: CDR1 SQVTM, CDR2 ANQGSEA. The CDR3 nucleotides read TGCAGCGTTCTCCGCTACACCTTC. Its protein is CSVLRYTF.

The chain carries TRBV28 and TRBJ2-3, with TRBD1 identical over 9 bases. Trimming took 8 bases from V and 5 from J; bases not matched to a gene: 8. This CDR3 comprises 14 residues. Germline lookup yields CDR1 MDHEN and CDR2 SYDVKM. CDR3 DNA: TGTGCCAGCTATACAGGGGGCGATGGAGATACGCAGTATTTT. It codes for CASYTGGDGDTQYF.

The table lists this clonotype with many counts. V gene TRBV9 combines with J gene TRBJ2-7; D is undetermined. V gave up 0 bases and J gave up 6 bases, with 10 bases separating them. Germline CDR1 SGDLS, CDR2 YYNGEE. The CDR3 length is 13 residues. The CDR3 bases are TGTGCCAGCAGCGTAGCCCCCCACGGCGAGCAGTACTTC. Translating it yields CASSVAPHGEQYF. The full variable domain, in which reference TRBV9 and TRBJ2-7 provide the parts outside the CDR3, is DSGVTQTPKHLITATGQRVTLRCSPRSGDLSVYWYQQSLDQGLQFLIQYYNGEERAKGNILERFSAQQFPDLHSELNLSSLELGDSALYFCASSVAPHGEQYFGPGTRLTVT.

At least ten counts were recorded for this clonotype. CDR3 sequence: CASSFTDRIWYF. The CDR3 DNA reads as TGCGCCAGCAGCTTTACGGACCGGATATGGTACTTC. The gene calls are TRBV5-1 and TRBJ2-7, with D hard to call. V was clipped by 2 bases and J by 12 bases, with 15 bases between them. Germline assignment: CDR1 SGHRS and CDR2 YFSETQ. The CDR3 has 12 residues.

A few counts support this clonotype. The rearrangement uses TRBV20-1 and TRBJ2-1, with 9 nucleotides matching TRBD2. Germline V CDR1 and CDR2: DFQATT, SNEGSKA (reference sequence). With V trimmed by 6 bases and J by 4 bases, 4 bases remained unmatched. CDR3 length equals 13 residues. The CDR3, as DNA: TGCAGTGCGCGGACTAGCGAGTACAATGAGCAGTTCTTC. Protein: CSARTSEYNEQFF.

This clonotype was seen more than once but under ten times. This rearrangement joins TRBV6-2 or TRBV6-3 to TRBJ2-7; 8 nucleotides align to TRBD2. V was clipped by 4 bases and J by 3 bases; unmatched bases: 11. CDR1 is MNHEY, CDR2 SVGEGT, per germline. The length of the CDR3 is 16 residues. CDR3 in amino acids: CASSSLGSGDSYEQYF. Written as DNA, the CDR3 is TGTGCCAGCAGTTCCCTCGGTAGCGGGGATAGCTACGAGCAGTACTTC.

This clonotype was counted at least ten times. The rearrangement uses TRBV18 and TRBJ2-2, with no clear D. Between the trimmed V and J ends, which lost 1 base and 3 bases, there was a span of 3 bases. CDR1 is KGHSH and CDR2 is LQKENI in the germline V gene. This CDR3 has 13 residues. The CDR3 DNA is TGTGCCAGCTCACCACGGGACACCGGGGAGCTGTTTTTT. It specifies CASSPRDTGELFF.

The J gene is TRBJ2-2, the V gene TRBV30; either TRBD1 or TRBD2 may supply D (6 bases each). CDR1 is GTSNPN, CDR2 SVGIG, per germline (reference sequence). V shed 4 bases and J shed 5 bases, with 14 bases lying between them. The CDR3 extends over 14 amino acids. CDR3 in amino acids: CAWIGGRRTGELFF. In DNA form, the CDR3 reads TGTGCCTGGATAGGGGGGAGGCGAACCGGGGAGCTGTTTTTT.

Many counts were recorded for this clonotype. This chain links TRBV7-2 with TRBJ2-1, with D unresolved. CDR1 and CDR2 (germline): SGHTA, FQGNSA. This CDR3 spans 14 amino acids. V gave up 2 bases and J gave up 6 bases, with 11 bases separating them. CDR3 in DNA: TGTGCCAGCAGCTTATGGCTAGTCGGCAATGAGCAGTTCTTC. Protein product: CASSLWLVGNEQFF.

At least ten counts were recorded for this clonotype. The chain uses TRBV18 and TRBJ2-7, with D possibly being TRBD1 (6 bases). V gave up 2 bases and J gave up 8 bases, with 22 bases separating them. Germline V gives CDR1 KGHSH, CDR2 LQKENI. The CDR3 has 16 residues. The CDR3, as DNA: TGTGCCAGCTCACCAGCTTCCGTAGGACAGAAGGGCAAGCAGTACTTC. Its translation: CASSPASVGQKGKQYF.

This clonotype was recorded many times. The V gene is TRBV10-3, the J gene TRBJ1-4; 7 bases map to TRBD1. CDR1 and CDR2 from the germline V gene are ENHRY and SYGVKD. V dropped 4 bases and J dropped 3; count of bases not matched to a gene: 5. The CDR3 has 15 amino acids. This CDR3 is CAISGGGTANEKLFF. The CDR3 region has the DNA TGTGCCATCAGTGGAGGGGGGACAGCTAATGAAAAACTGTTTTTT.

This chain connects TRBV29-1 to TRBJ2-7, with no clear D. Germline V gene sequence: CDR1 SQVTM, CDR2 ANQGSEA. The CDR3 spans 15 residues. The V gene lost 0 bases and the J gene lost 0 bases, with 12 bases spanning the gap. DNA for the CDR3: TGCAGCGTTGAAGAACTCGGCCTGAGCTCCTACGAGCAGTACTTC. As protein: CSVEELGLSSYEQYF.

This clonotype was detected many times. The gene calls are TRBV25-1 and TRBJ2-7, with D unclear. The CDR3 spans 12 residues. V was pared by 4 bases and J by 6 bases, with 10 bases between. In germline, CDR1 is MGHDK, CDR2 SYGVNS. The CDR3 protein is CASSGISSEQYF. The CDR3 coding sequence is TGTGCCAGCAGTGGAATTAGCAGCGAGCAGTACTTC.

This clonotype occurred many times. This sequence joins TRBV15 and TRBJ2-7; no clear D gene. The ends were cut back, 0 bases at V and 0 bases at J, with 9 bases in the middle. The CDR3 length is 15 residues. CDR1 is LNHNV, CDR2 YYDKDF, per germline (reference sequence). The CDR3 sequence: CATSRDGGYSYEQYF. CDR3 DNA: TGTGCCACCAGCAGAGACGGCGGCTACTCCTACGAGCAGTACTTC.

V is TRBV29-1 and J is TRBJ1-2; D is uncertain. CDR1 SQVTM and CDR2 ANQGSEA come from the germline V gene. CDR3 length equals 10 residues. V gave up 2 bases and J gave up 6 bases, with 4 bases separating them. CDR3 protein: CSVERDGYTF. For the CDR3, the DNA is TGCAGCGTTGAAAGAGATGGCTACACCTTC.

This clonotype has ten or more counts. The V call is TRBV20-1, the J call TRBJ1-2; possible D gene TRBD1, 5 bases. Germline V CDR1 and CDR2: DFQATT, SNEGSKA (reference sequence). CDR3 size: 12 residues. With 2 bases removed from V and 4 bases from J, the gap between germline ends came to 8 bases. The CDR3 DNA reads TGCAGTGCTAGAACAGGACGCTATGGCTACACCTTC. This codes for CSARTGRYGYTF.

The chain's CDR3 is CASSTGTGIYEQYF. The CDR3 DNA reads TGTGCCAGCAGCACCGGGACAGGGATCTACGAGCAGTACTTC. The rearrangement uses TRBV7-9 and TRBJ2-7, with 9 bases aligning to TRBD1. The CDR3 sequence is 14 residues long. Trimming removed 5 bases from V and 3 bases from J; junction bases left unmatched: 5. The germline V gene encodes CDR1 SEHNR and CDR2 FQNEAQ (reference sequence).

This clonotype showed up just a few times. This chain uses TRBV12-3 or TRBV12-4 with TRBJ2-2; D may be TRBD1 or TRBD2 (5 bases each). The CDR3 is 18 residues long. Trimming removed 4 bases at V and 2 bases at J, with 20 bases between. The CDR3 DNA sequence: TGTGCCAGCAGTTCAAGGGTCCTTGGGGGTCAAAACACCGGGGAGCTGTTTTTT. Translating gives CASSSRVLGGQNTGELFF.